The clone carrying this T cell receptor (beta chain) was seen just once. Using immunoSEQ multiplex PCR, the repertoire was profiled, and TCRdb retains in-frame clones only, with some absent. The sample includes approximately 94,000 clones, approximately 95% seen only once; the top ten take about 0.38%. Germline V gene sequence: CDR1 MGHDK, CDR2 SYGVNS. The V and J ends lost 2 bases and 6 bases respectively, with 14 bases between them. The length of the CDR3 is 15 residues. The data belong to a study of technical replicates of blood from a few donors. The chain joins TRBV25-1 to TRBJ1-5; D possibly corresponds to TRBD1 (6 bases). The origin of this receptor is a human donor in good health. The sample taken for sequencing was T cells isolated from PBMCs. The CDR3 DNA reads TGTGCCAGCAGTGAAGGGGCAGGGGAGAGTCAGCCCCAGCATTTT. Amino acid sequence: CASSEGAGESQPQHF.